A selection of T cell receptor beta chains follows, all from one sample in a study of blood T cell repertoires in COVID-19. Some clones are missing from TCRdb's copy, which holds only in-frame ones; the method was immunoSEQ multiplex PCR. The sample yields approximately 200,000 clones, about nine tenths seen once. Specimen: PBMCs or T cells enriched from blood (not recorded which). The source of these receptors is a man under 40 in a cohort exposed to, infected with or recovered from COVID-19 (not recorded which). The CDR3 runs from the conserved cysteine through the conserved F or W. Fields, in order: J gene, D gene, V gene, clone size, CDR3 DNA, CDR3 protein. The D gene is left open where the match is weak. The size of a clone is reported for some rows only, either as once, few or many, or as a class for expanded clones.

J gene: TRBJ1-2
D gene: -
V gene: TRBV5-1
clone size: -
CDR3 DNA: TGCGCCAGCAGCTTCGACAGTTCGTATGGCTACACCTTC
CDR3 protein: CASSFDSSYGYTF

J gene: TRBJ1-6
D gene: TRBD1
V gene: TRBV6-5
clone size: -
CDR3 DNA: TGTGCCACCGTGGACAGGGCCTTAAATGGACCCCTCCACTTT
CDR3 protein: CATVDRALNGPLHF

J gene: TRBJ2-7
D gene: -
V gene: TRBV15
clone size: -
CDR3 DNA: TGTGCCACCAGCAGAGAGGGACAAGACTTAACCCCCTACTACTACGAGCAGTACTTC
CDR3 protein: CATSREGQDLTPYYYEQYF

J gene: TRBJ1-1
D gene: TRBD1
V gene: TRBV10-3
clone size: -
CDR3 DNA: TGTGCCATCAGTGAACTGGGACAGGGGACTGAAGCTTTCTTT
CDR3 protein: CAISELGQGTEAFF

J gene: TRBJ2-7
D gene: -
V gene: TRBV5-1
clone size: -
CDR3 DNA: TGCGCCAGCGGACTGGGGACACACGGCCTCTACGAGCAGTACTTC
CDR3 protein: CASGLGTHGLYEQYF

J gene: TRBJ2-2
D gene: -
V gene: TRBV6-5
clone size: -
CDR3 DNA: TGTGCCAGCAGGAACCGGGTCAACACCGGGGAGCTGTTTTTT
CDR3 protein: CASRNRVNTGELFF

J gene: TRBJ2-4
D gene: TRBD2
V gene: TRBV11-2
clone size: -
CDR3 DNA: TGTGCCAGCAGCCCCACCCCGGGAGGGGCCAAAAACATTCAGTACTTC
CDR3 protein: CASSPTPGGAKNIQYF

J gene: TRBJ2-7
D gene: -
V gene: TRBV5-1
clone size: -
CDR3 DNA: TGCGCCAGCAGCTCGGACAGCCTCTACGAGCAGTACTTC
CDR3 protein: CASSSDSLYEQYF

J gene: TRBJ2-1
D gene: TRBD2
V gene: TRBV6-2/TRBV6-3
clone size: -
CDR3 DNA: TGTGCCAGCAGTTACCCCGGGACTAGCGGGCGTAATGAGCAGTTCTTC
CDR3 protein: CASSYPGTSGRNEQFF

J gene: TRBJ2-1
D gene: -
V gene: TRBV9
clone size: -
CDR3 DNA: TGTGCCAGCTCCGGGAGAAATGAGCAGTTCTTC
CDR3 protein: CASSGRNEQFF

J gene: TRBJ1-4
D gene: -
V gene: TRBV6-5
clone size: -
CDR3 DNA: TGTGCCAGCAGTTACTCCGGGGGGCAACGTAGAGAAAAACTGTTTTTT
CDR3 protein: CASSYSGGQRREKLFF

J gene: TRBJ1-1
D gene: -
V gene: TRBV28
clone size: -
CDR3 DNA: TGTGCCAGCGGATGGATGGACAGGAACACTGAAGCTTTCTTT
CDR3 protein: CASGWMDRNTEAFF

J gene: TRBJ2-7
D gene: -
V gene: TRBV10-2
clone size: -
CDR3 DNA: TGCGCCAGCAGTGATGTTGGGGGGGGCCCCTCCTACGAGCAGTACTTC
CDR3 protein: CASSDVGGGPSYEQYF

J gene: TRBJ1-4
D gene: TRBD1
V gene: TRBV5-1
clone size: -
CDR3 DNA: TGCGCCAGCAGCTTACGACAGGGGAAGAATGAAAAACTGTTTTTT
CDR3 protein: CASSLRQGKNEKLFF

J gene: TRBJ1-6
D gene: -
V gene: TRBV27
clone size: -
CDR3 DNA: TGTGCCAGCACCAACCCAGCCGGGAATTCACCCCTCCACTTT
CDR3 protein: CASTNPAGNSPLHF

J gene: TRBJ1-1
D gene: TRBD1
V gene: TRBV6-5
clone size: few
CDR3 DNA: TGTGCCAGCAGTTACTCGATGGCGTCAGGGGGCACTGAAGCTTTCTTT
CDR3 protein: CASSYSMASGGTEAFF

J gene: TRBJ1-2
D gene: TRBD1
V gene: TRBV7-2
clone size: -
CDR3 DNA: TGTGCCAGCAGCGTAAGGGACAGGCGCGGCTACACCTTC
CDR3 protein: CASSVRDRRGYTF

J gene: TRBJ2-7
D gene: -
V gene: TRBV6-5
clone size: -
CDR3 DNA: TGTGCCAGCAGTTCCTACCCGGACTCCCGGGGAGAGCAGTACTTC
CDR3 protein: CASSSYPDSRGEQYF

J gene: TRBJ2-2
D gene: TRBD1
V gene: TRBV19
clone size: -
CDR3 DNA: TGTGCCAGCACACCAGGGGGCCCCGGGGAGCTGTTTTTT
CDR3 protein: CASTPGGPGELFF

J gene: TRBJ2-1
D gene: -
V gene: TRBV9
clone size: -
CDR3 DNA: TGTGCCAGCAGCGAGACCGGGGGATACGTCAATGAGCAGTTCTTC
CDR3 protein: CASSETGGYVNEQFF

J gene: TRBJ1-6
D gene: -
V gene: TRBV11-2
clone size: -
CDR3 DNA: TGTGCCAGCAGCTTAGTTGGGGGGGCTAGATCACCCCTCCACTTT
CDR3 protein: CASSLVGGARSPLHF

J gene: TRBJ2-3
D gene: TRBD2
V gene: TRBV15
clone size: -
CDR3 DNA: TGTGCCACCAGCAGAGATGTAAGCGGGGGCGTAGATACGCAGTATTTT
CDR3 protein: CATSRDVSGGVDTQYF

J gene: TRBJ1-2
D gene: -
V gene: TRBV6-5
clone size: -
CDR3 DNA: TGTGCCAGCTACCCTCAGGGCGGGGGCGGCTATGGCTACACCTTC
CDR3 protein: CASYPQGGGGYGYTF

J gene: TRBJ1-4
D gene: TRBD1
V gene: TRBV11-2
clone size: once
CDR3 DNA: TGTGCCAGCAGCTTAAACGGACAGGGAGTTTCTGAAAAACTGTTTTTT
CDR3 protein: CASSLNGQGVSEKLFF

J gene: TRBJ2-7
D gene: -
V gene: TRBV7-2
clone size: -
CDR3 DNA: TGTGCCAGCAGCCATCGGGACTCGGACTACGAGCAGTACTTC
CDR3 protein: CASSHRDSDYEQYF

J gene: TRBJ1-4
D gene: -
V gene: TRBV11-2
clone size: -
CDR3 DNA: TGTGCCAGCAGCTTAGGCGCTCTCCTGTTTTTT
CDR3 protein: CASSLGALLFF

J gene: TRBJ2-7
D gene: TRBD2
V gene: TRBV6-2/TRBV6-3
clone size: -
CDR3 DNA: TGTGCCAGCAGTTACAGGGGGACGTCGCGGGAGGGCCGTTACGAGCAGTACTTC
CDR3 protein: CASSYRGTSREGRYEQYF

J gene: TRBJ1-6
D gene: TRBD1
V gene: TRBV28
clone size: -
CDR3 DNA: TGTGCCAGCAGTCCAGGGACAGGAGGTTCACCCCTCCACTTT
CDR3 protein: CASSPGTGGSPLHF

J gene: TRBJ1-2
D gene: TRBD1
V gene: TRBV28
clone size: -
CDR3 DNA: TGTGCCAGCAGCTTAGACAGGGGAGCTAACTATGGCTACACCTTC
CDR3 protein: CASSLDRGANYGYTF

J gene: TRBJ1-5
D gene: -
V gene: TRBV28
clone size: -
CDR3 DNA: TGTGCCAGCAGTTTAGACGGCCAGGGCAATCAGCCCCAGCATTTT
CDR3 protein: CASSLDGQGNQPQHF

J gene: TRBJ2-3
D gene: -
V gene: TRBV6-4
clone size: -
CDR3 DNA: TGTGCCAGCAGTAGCGGGACAGATACGCAGTATTTT
CDR3 protein: CASSSGTDTQYF

J gene: TRBJ2-1
D gene: TRBD2
V gene: TRBV6-5
clone size: once
CDR3 DNA: TGTGCCAGCAGTCCCATGGGGACTAACAATGAGCAGTTCTTC
CDR3 protein: CASSPMGTNNEQFF

J gene: TRBJ1-2
D gene: -
V gene: TRBV3-1/TRBV3-2
clone size: -
CDR3 DNA: TGTGCCAGCAGCCAAGTCCCTCCGGACACCAGAAATGGCTACACCTTC
CDR3 protein: CASSQVPPDTRNGYTF

J gene: TRBJ2-7
D gene: -
V gene: TRBV7-9
clone size: -
CDR3 DNA: TGTGCCAGCACACCTAACAGTGGGCGCTACGAGCAGTACTTC
CDR3 protein: CASTPNSGRYEQYF

J gene: TRBJ2-1
D gene: -
V gene: TRBV5-5
clone size: -
CDR3 DNA: TGTGCCAGCAGCTTGGTGGCAGGGAGGTTAAATGAGCAGTTCTTC
CDR3 protein: CASSLVAGRLNEQFF

J gene: TRBJ2-2
D gene: -
V gene: TRBV5-6
clone size: -
CDR3 DNA: TGTGCCAGCAGGCACGCGGGGCGCGACACCGGGGAGCTGTTTTTT
CDR3 protein: CASRHAGRDTGELFF

J gene: TRBJ1-1
D gene: TRBD1
V gene: TRBV27
clone size: -
CDR3 DNA: TGTGCCAGCAGTTCGACAGGGGGAAGGACTGAAGCTTTCTTT
CDR3 protein: CASSSTGGRTEAFF

J gene: TRBJ2-3
D gene: -
V gene: TRBV11-2
clone size: -
CDR3 DNA: TGTGCCAGCAGCTTCCGGGGGACCACAGATACGCAGTATTTT
CDR3 protein: CASSFRGTTDTQYF

J gene: TRBJ1-5
D gene: -
V gene: TRBV23-1
clone size: many
CDR3 DNA: TGCGCCAGCAGTCATCTCAGTCAGGGTAAACAGCCCCAGCATTTT
CDR3 protein: CASSHLSQGKQPQHF

J gene: TRBJ1-1
D gene: -
V gene: TRBV10-3
clone size: -
CDR3 DNA: TGTGCCATCAACAATGCGTTCGGGGATTCTCGAACCATGAACACTGAAGCTTTCTTT
CDR3 protein: CAINNAFGDSRTMNTEAFF

J gene: TRBJ1-2
D gene: TRBD1
V gene: TRBV19
clone size: -
CDR3 DNA: TGTGCCAGTAGGACACCGGGACAGTTCTATTTTAGTGGCTACACCTTC
CDR3 protein: CASRTPGQFYFSGYTF

J gene: TRBJ2-7
D gene: TRBD2
V gene: TRBV9
clone size: -
CDR3 DNA: TGTGCCAGCAGCGGGGGACTAGCGGGACCCCTCTACGAGCAGTACTTC
CDR3 protein: CASSGGLAGPLYEQYF